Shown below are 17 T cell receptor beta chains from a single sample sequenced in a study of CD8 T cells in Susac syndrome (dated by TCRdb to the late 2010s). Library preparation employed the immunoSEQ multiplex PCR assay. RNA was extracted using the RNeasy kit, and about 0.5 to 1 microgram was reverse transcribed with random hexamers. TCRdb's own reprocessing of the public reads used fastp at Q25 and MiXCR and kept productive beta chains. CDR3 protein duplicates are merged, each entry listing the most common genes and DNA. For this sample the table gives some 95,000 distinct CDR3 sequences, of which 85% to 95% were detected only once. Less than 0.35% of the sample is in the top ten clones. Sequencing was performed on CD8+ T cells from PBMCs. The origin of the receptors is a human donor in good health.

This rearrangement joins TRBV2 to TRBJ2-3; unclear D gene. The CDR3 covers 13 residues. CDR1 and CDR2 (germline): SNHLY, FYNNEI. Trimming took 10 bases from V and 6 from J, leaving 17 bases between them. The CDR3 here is CATTGPGRDTQYF. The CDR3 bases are TGTGCCACCACGGGTCCAGGAAGGGATACGCAGTATTTT.

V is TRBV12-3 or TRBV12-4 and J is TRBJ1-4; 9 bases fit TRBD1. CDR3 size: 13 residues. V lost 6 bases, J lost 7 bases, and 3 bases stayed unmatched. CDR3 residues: CASRGTGSEKLFF. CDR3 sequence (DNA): TGTGCCAGCAGGGGGACAGGGAGTGAAAAACTGTTTTTT.

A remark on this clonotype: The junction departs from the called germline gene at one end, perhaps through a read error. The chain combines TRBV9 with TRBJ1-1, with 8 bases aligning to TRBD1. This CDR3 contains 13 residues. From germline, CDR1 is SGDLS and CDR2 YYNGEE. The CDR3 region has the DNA TGTGCCAGCAGCGCCCAGGGGGCCTCTGAAGTTTTCTTT. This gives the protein CASSAQGASEVFF. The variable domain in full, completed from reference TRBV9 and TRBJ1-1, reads DSGVTQTPKHLITATGQRVTLRCSPRSGDLSVYWYQQSLDQGLQFLIQYYNGEERAKGNILERFSAQQFPDLHSELNLSSLELGDSALYFCASSAQGASEVFFGQGTRLTVV.

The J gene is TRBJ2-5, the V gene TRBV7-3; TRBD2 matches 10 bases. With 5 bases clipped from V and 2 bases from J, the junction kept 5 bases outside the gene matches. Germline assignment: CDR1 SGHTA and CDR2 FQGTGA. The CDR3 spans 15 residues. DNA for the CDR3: TGTGCCAGCAGCCCTAGCGGGGGTCCGCAAGAGACCCAGTACTTC. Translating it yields CASSPSGGPQETQYF. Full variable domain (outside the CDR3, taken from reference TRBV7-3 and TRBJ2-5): GAGVSQTPSNKVTEKGKYVELRCDPISGHTALYWYRQSLGQGPEFLIYFQGTGAADDSGLPNDRFFAVRPEGSVSTLKIQRTERGDSAVYLCASSPSGGPQETQYFGPGTRLLVL.

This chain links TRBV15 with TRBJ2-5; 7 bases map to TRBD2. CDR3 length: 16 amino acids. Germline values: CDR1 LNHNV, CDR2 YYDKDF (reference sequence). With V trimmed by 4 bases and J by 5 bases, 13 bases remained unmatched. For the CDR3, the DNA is TGTGCCACCAGCACCCGTTCCCGTGGGGGGGAGGAGACCCAGTACTTC. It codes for CATSTRSRGGEETQYF.

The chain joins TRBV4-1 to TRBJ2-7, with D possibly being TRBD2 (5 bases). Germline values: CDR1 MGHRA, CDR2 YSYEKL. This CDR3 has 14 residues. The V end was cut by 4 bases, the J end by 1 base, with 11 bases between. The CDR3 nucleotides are TGCGCCAGCAGCCCTTCACGGGGTTCCTACGAGCAGTACTTC. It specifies CASSPSRGSYEQYF.

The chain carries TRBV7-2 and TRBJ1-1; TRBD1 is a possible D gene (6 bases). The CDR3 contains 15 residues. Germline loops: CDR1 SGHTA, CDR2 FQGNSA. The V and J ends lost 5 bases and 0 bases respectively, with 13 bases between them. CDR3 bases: TGTGCCAGCAGCGCCTGGACAGCCATGAACACTGAAGCTTTCTTT. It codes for CASSAWTAMNTEAFF. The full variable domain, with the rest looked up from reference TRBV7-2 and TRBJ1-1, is GAGVSQSPSNKVTEKGKDVELRCDPISGHTALYWYRQSLGQGLEFLIYFQGNSAPDKSGLPSDRFSAERTGGSVSTLTIQRTQQEDSAVYLCASSAWTAMNTEAFFGQGTRLTVV.

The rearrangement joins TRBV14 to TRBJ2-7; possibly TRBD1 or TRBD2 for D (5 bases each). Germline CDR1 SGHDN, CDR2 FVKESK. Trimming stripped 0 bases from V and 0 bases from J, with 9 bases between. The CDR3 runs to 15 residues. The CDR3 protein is CASSQEVGPSYEQYF. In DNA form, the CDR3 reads TGTGCCAGCAGCCAAGAAGTGGGACCCTCCTACGAGCAGTACTTC.

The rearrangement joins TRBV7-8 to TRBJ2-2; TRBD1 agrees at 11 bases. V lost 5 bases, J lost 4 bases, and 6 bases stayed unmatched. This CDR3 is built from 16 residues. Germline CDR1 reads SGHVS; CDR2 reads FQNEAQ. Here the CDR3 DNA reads TGTGCCAGCAGCCCTGGGACAGGGGGAAGCACCGGGGAGCTGTTTTTT. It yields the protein CASSPGTGGSTGELFF.

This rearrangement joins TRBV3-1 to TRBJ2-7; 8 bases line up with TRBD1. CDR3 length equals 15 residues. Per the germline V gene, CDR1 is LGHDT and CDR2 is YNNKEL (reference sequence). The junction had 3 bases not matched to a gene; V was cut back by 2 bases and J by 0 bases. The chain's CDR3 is CASSQPGTGSYEQYF. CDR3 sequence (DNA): TGTGCCAGCAGCCAACCCGGGACAGGCTCCTACGAGCAGTACTTC.

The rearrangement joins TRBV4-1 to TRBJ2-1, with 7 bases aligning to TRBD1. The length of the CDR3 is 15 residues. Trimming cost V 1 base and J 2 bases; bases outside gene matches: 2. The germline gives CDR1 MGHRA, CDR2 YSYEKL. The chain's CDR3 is CASSQGQGAYNEQFF. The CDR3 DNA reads TGCGCCAGCAGCCAAGGTCAGGGGGCCTACAATGAGCAGTTCTTC.

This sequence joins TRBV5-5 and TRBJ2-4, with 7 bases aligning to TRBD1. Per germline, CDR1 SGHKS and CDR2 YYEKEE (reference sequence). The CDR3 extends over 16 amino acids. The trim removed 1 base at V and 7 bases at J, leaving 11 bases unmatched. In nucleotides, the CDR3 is TGTGCCAGCAGCTTGACCAAGACAGGGATCGAGAACATTCAGTACTTC. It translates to CASSLTKTGIENIQYF. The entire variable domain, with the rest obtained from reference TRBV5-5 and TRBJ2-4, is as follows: DAGVTQSPTHLIKTRGQQVTLRCSPISGHKSVSWYQQVLGQGPQFIFQYYEKEERGRGNFPDRFSARQFPNYSSELNVNALLLGDSALYLCASSLTKTGIENIQYFGAGTRLSVL.

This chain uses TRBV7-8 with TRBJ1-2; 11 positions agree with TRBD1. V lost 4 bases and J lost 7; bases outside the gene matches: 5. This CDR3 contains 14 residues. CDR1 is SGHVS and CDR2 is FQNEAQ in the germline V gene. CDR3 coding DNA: TGTGCCAGCAGCTCTTCCGGACAGGGGGCTGGCTACACCTTC. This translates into CASSSSGQGAGYTF.

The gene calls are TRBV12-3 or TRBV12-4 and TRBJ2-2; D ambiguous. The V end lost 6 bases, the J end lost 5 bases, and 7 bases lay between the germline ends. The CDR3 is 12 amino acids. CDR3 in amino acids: CASRSLTGELFF. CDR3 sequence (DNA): TGTGCCAGCAGATCCTTGACCGGGGAGCTGTTTTTT.

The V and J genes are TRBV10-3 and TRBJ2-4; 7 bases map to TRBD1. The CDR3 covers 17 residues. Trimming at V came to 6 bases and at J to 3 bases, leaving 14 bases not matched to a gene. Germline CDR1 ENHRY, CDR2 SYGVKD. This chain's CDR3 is CAISYPEEGGGKNIQYF. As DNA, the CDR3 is TGTGCCATCAGCTACCCCGAAGAAGGGGGCGGCAAAAACATTCAGTACTTC.

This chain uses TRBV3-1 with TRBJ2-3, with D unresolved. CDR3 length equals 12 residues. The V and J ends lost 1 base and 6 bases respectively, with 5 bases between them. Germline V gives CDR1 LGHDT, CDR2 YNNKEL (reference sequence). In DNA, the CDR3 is TGTGCCAGCAGCCAAGTCTGGGATACGCAGTATTTT. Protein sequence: CASSQVWDTQYF.

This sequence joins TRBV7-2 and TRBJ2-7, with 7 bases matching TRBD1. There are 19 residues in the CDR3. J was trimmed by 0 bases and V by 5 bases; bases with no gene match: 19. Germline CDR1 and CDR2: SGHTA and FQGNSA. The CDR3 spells CASSTPGTVGLVSSYEQYF. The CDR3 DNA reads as TGTGCCAGCAGCACCCCCGGGACAGTGGGTTTGGTAAGCTCCTACGAGCAGTACTTC.